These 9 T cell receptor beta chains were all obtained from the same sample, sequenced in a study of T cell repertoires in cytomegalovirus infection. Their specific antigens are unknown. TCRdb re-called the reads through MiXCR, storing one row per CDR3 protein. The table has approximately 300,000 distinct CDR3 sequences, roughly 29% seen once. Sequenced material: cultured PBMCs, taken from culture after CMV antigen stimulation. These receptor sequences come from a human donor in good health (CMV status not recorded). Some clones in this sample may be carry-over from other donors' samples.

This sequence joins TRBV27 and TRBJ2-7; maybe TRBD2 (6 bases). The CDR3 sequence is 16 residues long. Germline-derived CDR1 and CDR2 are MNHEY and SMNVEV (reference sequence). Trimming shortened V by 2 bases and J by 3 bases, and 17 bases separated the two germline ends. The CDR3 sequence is CASSLAARGGSYEQYF. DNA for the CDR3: TGTGCCAGCAGTTTAGCCGCTCGGGGAGGAAGCTACGAGCAGTACTTC.

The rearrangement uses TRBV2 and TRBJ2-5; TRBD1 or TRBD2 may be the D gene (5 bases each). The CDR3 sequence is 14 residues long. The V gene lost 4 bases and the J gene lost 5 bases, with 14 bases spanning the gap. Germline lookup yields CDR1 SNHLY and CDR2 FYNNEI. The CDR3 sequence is CASSGTSGLETQYF. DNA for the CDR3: TGTGCCAGCAGTGGGACGTCGGGGCTGGAGACCCAGTACTTC.

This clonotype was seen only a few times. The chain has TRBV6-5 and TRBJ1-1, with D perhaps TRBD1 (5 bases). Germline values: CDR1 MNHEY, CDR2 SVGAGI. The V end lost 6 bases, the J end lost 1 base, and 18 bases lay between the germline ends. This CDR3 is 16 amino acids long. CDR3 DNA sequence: TGTGCCAGCAGGGACCTCCCGGGGCATACGAACACTGAAGCTTTCTTT. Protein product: CASRDLPGHTNTEAFF.

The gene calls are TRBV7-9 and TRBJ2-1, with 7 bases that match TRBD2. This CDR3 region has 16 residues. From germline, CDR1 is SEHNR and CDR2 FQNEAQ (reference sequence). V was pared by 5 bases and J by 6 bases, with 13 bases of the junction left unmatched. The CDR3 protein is CASSGGHREGRNEQFF. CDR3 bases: TGTGCCAGCAGCGGCGGACATAGGGAGGGACGCAATGAGCAGTTCTTC.

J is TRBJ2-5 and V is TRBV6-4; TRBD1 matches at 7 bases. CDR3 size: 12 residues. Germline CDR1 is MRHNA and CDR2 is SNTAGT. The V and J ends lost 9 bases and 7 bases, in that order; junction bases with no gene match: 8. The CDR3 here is CASSDNRGTQYF. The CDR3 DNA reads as TGTGCCAGTTCAGATAACAGGGGGACCCAGTACTTC.

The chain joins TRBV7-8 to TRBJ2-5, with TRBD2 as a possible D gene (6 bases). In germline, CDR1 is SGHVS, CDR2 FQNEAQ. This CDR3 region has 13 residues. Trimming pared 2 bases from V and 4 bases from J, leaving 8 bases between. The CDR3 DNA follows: TGTGCCAGCAGCTTAAAGCGGGCAGAGACCCAGTACTTC. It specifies CASSLKRAETQYF.

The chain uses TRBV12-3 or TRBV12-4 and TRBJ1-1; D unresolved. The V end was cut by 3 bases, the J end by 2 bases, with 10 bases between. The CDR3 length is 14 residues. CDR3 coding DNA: TGTGCCAGCAGTTTTGCCTCAGGTAACACTGAAGCTTTCTTT. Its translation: CASSFASGNTEAFF.

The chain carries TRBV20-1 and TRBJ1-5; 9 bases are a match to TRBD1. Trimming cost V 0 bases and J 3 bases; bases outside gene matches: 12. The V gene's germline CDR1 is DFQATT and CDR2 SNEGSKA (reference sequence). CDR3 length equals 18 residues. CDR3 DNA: TGCAGTGCTAGAGATGGTACAGGGGGCGCAGTTCCCAATCAGCCCCAGCATTTT. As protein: CSARDGTGGAVPNQPQHF.

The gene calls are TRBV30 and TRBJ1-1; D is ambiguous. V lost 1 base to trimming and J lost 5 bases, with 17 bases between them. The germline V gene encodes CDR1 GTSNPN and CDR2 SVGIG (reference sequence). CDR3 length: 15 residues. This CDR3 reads CAWSGDALLRTEAFF. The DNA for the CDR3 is TGTGCCTGGAGTGGCGATGCTTTGTTGAGGACTGAAGCTTTCTTT. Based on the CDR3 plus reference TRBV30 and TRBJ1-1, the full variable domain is SQTIHQWPATLVQPVGSPLSLECTVEGTSNPNLYWYRQAAGRGLQLLFYSVGIGQISSEVPQNLSASRPQDRQFILSSKKLLLSDSGFYLCAWSGDALLRTEAFFGQGTRLTVV.